This T cell receptor (beta chain) was recovered during a study of T cells in Graves' hyperthyroidism and ophthalmopathy. TCR beta CDR3 sequences were amplified from RNA transcripts. When the TCR CDR3 underwent first-round RT-PCR, the HTBI primer set was used. In TCRdb, the multiplex PCR reads were re-called with MiXCR into one record per CDR3 protein. The data contain over 500,000 distinct CDR3 sequences, roughly 18% of them singletons. General observations from the study: Peripheral blood also featured most of the thyroid clonotypes expanded above 0.001.

Germline-derived CDR1 and CDR2 are KGHDR and SFDVKD. The germline V and J ends were trimmed by 2 bases and 6 bases, with 9 bases remaining between them. This CDR3 has 13 amino acids. This clonotype was observed a handful of times. Antigen unknown. The specimen was blood. The source of this sequence is a woman aged 18-30 years with Graves' ophthalmopathy. The V call is TRBV24-1, the J call TRBJ1-2; no clear D gene. Written as DNA, the CDR3 is TGTGCCACCAGTGATTCGAACTCGGATGGCTACACCTTC. Translation: CATSDSNSDGYTF.